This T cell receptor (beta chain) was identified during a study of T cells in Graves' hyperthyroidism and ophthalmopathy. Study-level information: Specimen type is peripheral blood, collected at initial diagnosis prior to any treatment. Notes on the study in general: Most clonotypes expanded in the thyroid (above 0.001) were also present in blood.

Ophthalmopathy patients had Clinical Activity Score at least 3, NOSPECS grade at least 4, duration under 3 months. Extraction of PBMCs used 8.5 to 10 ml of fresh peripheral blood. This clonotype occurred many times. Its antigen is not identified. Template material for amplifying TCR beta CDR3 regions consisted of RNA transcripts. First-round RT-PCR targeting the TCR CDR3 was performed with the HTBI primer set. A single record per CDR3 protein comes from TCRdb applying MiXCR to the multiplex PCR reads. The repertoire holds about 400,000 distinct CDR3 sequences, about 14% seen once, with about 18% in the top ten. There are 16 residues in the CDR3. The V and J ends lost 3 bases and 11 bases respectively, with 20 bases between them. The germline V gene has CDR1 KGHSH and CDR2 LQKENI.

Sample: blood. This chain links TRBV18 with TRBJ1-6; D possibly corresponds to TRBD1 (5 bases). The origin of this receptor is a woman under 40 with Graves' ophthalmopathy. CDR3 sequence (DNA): TGTGCCAGCTCACCGCGTCATGTCCCAAGGGGTCCACCCCTCCACTTT. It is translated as CASSPRHVPRGPPLHF.